What follows describes a single TCR beta chain. Ten or more counts support this clonotype. Its antigen is not yet known. One base away there is no much larger clone; base qualities are not given. The data stem from a study of low-dose radiotherapy and immunotherapy resistance in tumors (dated by TCRdb to about 2022). Some background on the complete study: Cohort 1 received 0.5 Gy per fraction every 2 weeks, with a prescribed total PTV dose of 6.5 Gy. In Cohort 2, 1 Gy per fraction was delivered every two weeks, for a total of 13 Gy over 26 weeks. Nivolumab and ipilimumab were both given intravenously, with nivolumab at a 240 mg flat dose every two weeks and ipilimumab at 1 mg/kg every six weeks. Every two weeks, patients got intravenous cyclophosphamide at 200 mg/m2, given one day ahead of each radiation and immunotherapy administration. Aspirin 300 mg was taken orally once daily by patients for four cycles, starting on cycle 1 day 1. The trial did not randomize participants into treatment groups. The translational analysis covered eight patients: three from the first dose cohort and the first five from the second dose cohort.

The time point label corresponds to: before trial treatment. The donors took part in RACIN, a single-arm, phase I, dose-escalation trial that combined nivolumab, ipilimumab, aspirin, low-dose cyclophosphamide and low-dose radiotherapy. To be eligible, a patient needed to have an advanced solid tumor that was TIL-negative. The cysteine opens and the phenylalanine closes a CDR3 of 15 amino acids. Of the read, only the CDR3 DNA is kept; its 45 bases are in frame from base 1. Per the germline V gene, SGHDN is the CDR1 and FVKESK is the CDR2. After removal of 3 bases from V and 8 bases from J, the junction retains 10 bases not matched to a gene. Instrument used: Illumina HiSeq 2500. To make first-strand cDNA, Superscript III was used along with a set of TRAV- and TRBV-specific primers so that both the TCRalpha and TCRbeta chains were covered. TCRs were amplified with Phusion for approximately 18 PCR cycles, with a constant-region primer paired with the adapter attached to the V primers. Isolated mRNA was amplified with the MessageAmp II aRNA Amplification Kit, using an approximately 17-hour in vitro transcription at 37°C. The Dynabeads mRNA DIRECT Purification Kit was used to isolate the mRNA for TCR sequencing. Indexed Illumina adapters were added in a second Phusion PCR of about 27 cycles, after which AMPure XP beads were used to purify the products. The paper's processing steps were these. Using custom Perl scripts, TCR sequences that encoded the same protein were pooled, out-of-frame sequences were dropped, and the abundance of each clonotype was calculated. Any TCR sequence supported by only a single read was excluded from analysis. Among the metrics used to describe the repertoires were Shannon entropy, Gini index, clonality, richness, and the frequency of TCRs shared between repertoires. TCRdb applied fastp at Q25 and MiXCR to the public reads, then kept only in-frame beta chains. Every CDR3 protein is listed once, alongside the most common genes and DNA of its rows. Here the V and J calls rest on TCRdb's processing, not on the authors' analysis. The sample table holds about 82,000 distinct CDR3 sequences, of which 15% to 20% were seen once. Together, the top ten hold approximately 6% of the sample.

This receptor chain uses TRBV14 and TRBJ1-2; 9 of the junction bases match TRBD1. The material was PBMCs, obtained before treatment. The sequence derives from a male donor with prostate cancer. At the DNA level, the sequence is TGTGCCAGCAGCCAGCTTTCGGACAGGGGAATCGGCTACACCTTC. Translation gives CASSQLSDRGIGYTF.